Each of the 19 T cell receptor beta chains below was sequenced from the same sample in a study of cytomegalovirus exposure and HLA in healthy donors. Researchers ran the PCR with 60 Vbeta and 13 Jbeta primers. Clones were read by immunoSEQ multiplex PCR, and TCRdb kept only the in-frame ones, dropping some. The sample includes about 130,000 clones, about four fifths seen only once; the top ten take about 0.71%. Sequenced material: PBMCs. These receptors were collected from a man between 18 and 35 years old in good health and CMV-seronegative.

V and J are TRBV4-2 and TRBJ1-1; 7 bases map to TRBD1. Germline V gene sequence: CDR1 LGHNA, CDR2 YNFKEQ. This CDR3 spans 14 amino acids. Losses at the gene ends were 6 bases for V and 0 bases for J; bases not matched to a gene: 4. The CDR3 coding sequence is TGTGCCAGCAGGGGGACAGCACTGAACACTGAAGCTTTCTTT. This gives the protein CASRGTALNTEAFF.

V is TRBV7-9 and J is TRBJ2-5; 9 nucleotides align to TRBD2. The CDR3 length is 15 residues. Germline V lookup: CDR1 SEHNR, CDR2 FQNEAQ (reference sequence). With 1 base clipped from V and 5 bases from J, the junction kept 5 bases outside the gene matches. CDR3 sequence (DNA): TGTGCCAGCAGCTTAGGCGGGGGGGCCCGTGAGACCCAGTACTTC. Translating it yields CASSLGGGARETQYF.

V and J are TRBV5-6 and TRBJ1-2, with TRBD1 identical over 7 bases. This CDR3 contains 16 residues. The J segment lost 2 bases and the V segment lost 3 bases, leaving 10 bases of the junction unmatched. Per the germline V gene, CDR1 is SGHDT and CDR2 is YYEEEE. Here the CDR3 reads CASSWGQPNSNYGYTF. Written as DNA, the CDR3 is TGTGCCAGCAGCTGGGGACAGCCAAACTCAAACTATGGCTACACCTTC.

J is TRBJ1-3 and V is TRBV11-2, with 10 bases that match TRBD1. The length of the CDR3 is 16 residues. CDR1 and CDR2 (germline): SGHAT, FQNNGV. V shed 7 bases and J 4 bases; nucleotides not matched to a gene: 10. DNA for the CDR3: TGTGCCAGCATCCTTACGGGACAGGGGAGGGGAAACACCATATATTTT. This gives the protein CASILTGQGRGNTIYF.

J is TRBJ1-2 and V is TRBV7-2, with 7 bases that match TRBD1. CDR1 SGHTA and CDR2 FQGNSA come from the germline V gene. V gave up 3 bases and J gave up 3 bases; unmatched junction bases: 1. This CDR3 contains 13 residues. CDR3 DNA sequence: TGTGCCAGCAGCTTGGGACAGTACTATGGCTACACCTTC. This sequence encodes CASSLGQYYGYTF.

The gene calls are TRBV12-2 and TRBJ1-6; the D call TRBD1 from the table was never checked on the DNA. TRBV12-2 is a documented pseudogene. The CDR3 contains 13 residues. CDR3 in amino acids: CASRAFRISPLHF. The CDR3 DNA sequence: TGTGCAAGTCGCGCCTTCAGGATCTCACCCCTCCACTTT.

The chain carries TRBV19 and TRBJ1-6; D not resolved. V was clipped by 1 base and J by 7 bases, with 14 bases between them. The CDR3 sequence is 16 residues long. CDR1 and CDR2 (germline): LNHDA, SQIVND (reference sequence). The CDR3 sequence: CASSIGVRIENSPLHF. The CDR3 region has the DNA TGTGCCAGTAGTATAGGGGTGAGGATAGAGAATTCACCCCTCCACTTT.

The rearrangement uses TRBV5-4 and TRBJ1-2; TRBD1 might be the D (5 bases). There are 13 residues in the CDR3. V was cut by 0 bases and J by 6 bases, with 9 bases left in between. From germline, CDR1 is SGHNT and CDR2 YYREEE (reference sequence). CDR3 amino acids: CASSLVGVHGYTF. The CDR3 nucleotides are TGTGCCAGCAGCTTGGTAGGGGTACATGGCTACACCTTC. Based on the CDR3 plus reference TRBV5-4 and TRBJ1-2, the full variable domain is ETGVTQSPTHLIKTRGQQVTLRCSSQSGHNTVSWYQQALGQGPQFIFQYYREEENGRGNFPPRFSGLQFPNYSSELNVNALELDDSALYLCASSLVGVHGYTFGSGTRLTVV.

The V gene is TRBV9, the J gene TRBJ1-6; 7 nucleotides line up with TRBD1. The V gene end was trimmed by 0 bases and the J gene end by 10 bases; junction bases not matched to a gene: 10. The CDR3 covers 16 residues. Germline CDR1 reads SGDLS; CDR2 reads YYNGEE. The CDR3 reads CASSVATDRVNSPLHF. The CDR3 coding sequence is TGTGCCAGCAGCGTAGCTACTGACAGGGTGAACTCACCCCTCCACTTT. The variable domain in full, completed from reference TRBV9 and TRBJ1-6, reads DSGVTQTPKHLITATGQRVTLRCSPRSGDLSVYWYQQSLDQGLQFLIQYYNGEERAKGNILERFSAQQFPDLHSELNLSSLELGDSALYFCASSVATDRVNSPLHFGNGTRLTVT.

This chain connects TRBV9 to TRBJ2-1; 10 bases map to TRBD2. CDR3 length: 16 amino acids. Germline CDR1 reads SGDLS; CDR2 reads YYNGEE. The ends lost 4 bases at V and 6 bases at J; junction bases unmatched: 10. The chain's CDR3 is CASSPLSGGRVNEQFF. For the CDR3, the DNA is TGTGCCAGCAGCCCCCTTAGCGGGGGGCGGGTCAATGAGCAGTTCTTC.

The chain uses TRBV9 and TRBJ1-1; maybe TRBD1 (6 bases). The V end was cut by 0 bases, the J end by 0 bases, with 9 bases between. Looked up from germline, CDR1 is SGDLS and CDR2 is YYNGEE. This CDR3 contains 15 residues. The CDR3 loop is CASSVEGGLNTEAFF. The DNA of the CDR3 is TGTGCCAGCAGCGTAGAGGGGGGGTTGAACACTGAAGCTTTCTTT.

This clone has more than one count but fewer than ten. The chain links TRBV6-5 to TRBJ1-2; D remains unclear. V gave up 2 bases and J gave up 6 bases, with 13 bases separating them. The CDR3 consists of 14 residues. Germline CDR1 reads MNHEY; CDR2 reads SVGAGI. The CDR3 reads CASSYGLSWNGYTF. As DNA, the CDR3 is TGTGCCAGCAGTTACGGACTTTCTTGGAATGGCTACACCTTC.

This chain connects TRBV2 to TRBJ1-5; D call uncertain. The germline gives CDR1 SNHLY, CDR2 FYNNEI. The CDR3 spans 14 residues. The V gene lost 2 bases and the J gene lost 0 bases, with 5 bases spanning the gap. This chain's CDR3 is CASSESNSNQPQHF. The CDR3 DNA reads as TGTGCCAGCAGTGAATCCAATAGCAATCAGCCCCAGCATTTT.

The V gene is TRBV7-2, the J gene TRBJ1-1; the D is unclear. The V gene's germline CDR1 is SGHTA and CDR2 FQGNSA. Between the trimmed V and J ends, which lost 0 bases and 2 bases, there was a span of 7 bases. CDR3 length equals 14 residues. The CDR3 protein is CASSLARSNTEAFF. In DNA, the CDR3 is TGTGCCAGCAGCTTAGCGCGTAGCAACACTGAAGCTTTCTTT.

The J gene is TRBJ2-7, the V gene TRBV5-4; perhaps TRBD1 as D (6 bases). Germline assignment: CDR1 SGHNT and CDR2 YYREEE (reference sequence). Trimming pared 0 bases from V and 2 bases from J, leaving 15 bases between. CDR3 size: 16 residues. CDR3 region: CASSLDGTIAPYEQYF. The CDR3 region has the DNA TGTGCCAGCAGCTTGGACGGGACAATCGCTCCCTACGAGCAGTACTTC. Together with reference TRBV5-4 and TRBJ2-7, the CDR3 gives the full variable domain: ETGVTQSPTHLIKTRGQQVTLRCSSQSGHNTVSWYQQALGQGPQFIFQYYREEENGRGNFPPRFSGLQFPNYSSELNVNALELDDSALYLCASSLDGTIAPYEQYFGPGTRLTVT.

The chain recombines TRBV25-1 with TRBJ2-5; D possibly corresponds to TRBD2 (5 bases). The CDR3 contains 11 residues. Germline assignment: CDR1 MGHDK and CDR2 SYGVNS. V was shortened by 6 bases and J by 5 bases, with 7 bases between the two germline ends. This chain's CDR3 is CASSGVETQYF. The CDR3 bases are TGTGCCAGCAGCGGGGTTGAGACCCAGTACTTC.

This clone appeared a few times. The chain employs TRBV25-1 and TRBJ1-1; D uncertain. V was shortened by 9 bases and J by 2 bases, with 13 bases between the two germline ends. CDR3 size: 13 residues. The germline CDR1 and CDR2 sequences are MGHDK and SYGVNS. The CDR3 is CASTSKQNTEAFF. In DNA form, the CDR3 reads TGTGCCAGTACCTCAAAACAAAACACTGAAGCTTTCTTT.

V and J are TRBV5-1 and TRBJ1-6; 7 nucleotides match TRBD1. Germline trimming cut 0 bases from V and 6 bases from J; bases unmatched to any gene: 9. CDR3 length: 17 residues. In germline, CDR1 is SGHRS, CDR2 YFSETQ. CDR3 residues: CASSLGRTGQINSPLHF. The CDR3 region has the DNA TGCGCCAGCAGCTTGGGGAGAACGGGACAGATTAATTCACCCCTCCACTTT.

This chain's CDR3 is CATAGEKLFF. DNA of the CDR3: TGTGCCACCGCGGGTGAAAAACTGTTTTTT. The J gene is TRBJ1-4, the V gene TRBV25-1; D not certain. CDR1 and CDR2 (germline): MGHDK, SYGVNS. The CDR3 contains 10 residues. Trimming cost V 10 bases and J 7 bases, with 7 bases left between them.